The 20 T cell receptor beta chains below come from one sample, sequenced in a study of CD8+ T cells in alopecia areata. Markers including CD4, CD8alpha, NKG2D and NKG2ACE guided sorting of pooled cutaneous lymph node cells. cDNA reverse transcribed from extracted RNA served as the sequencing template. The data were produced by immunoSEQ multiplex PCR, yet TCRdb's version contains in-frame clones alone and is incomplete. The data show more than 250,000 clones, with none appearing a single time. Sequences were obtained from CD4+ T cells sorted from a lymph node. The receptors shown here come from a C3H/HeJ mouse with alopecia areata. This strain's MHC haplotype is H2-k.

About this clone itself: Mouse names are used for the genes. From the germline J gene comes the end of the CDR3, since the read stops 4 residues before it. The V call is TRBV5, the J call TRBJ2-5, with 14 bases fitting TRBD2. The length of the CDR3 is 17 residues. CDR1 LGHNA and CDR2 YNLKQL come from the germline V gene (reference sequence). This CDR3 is CASSQAGTGGARDTQYF. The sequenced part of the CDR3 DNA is TGTGCCAGCAGCCAAGCCGGGACTGGGGGGGCGCGGGAC.

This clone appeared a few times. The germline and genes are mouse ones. The chain's CDR3 is CASSEYSANSDYTF. CDR3 DNA (partial): TGTGCCAGCAGTGAGTACAGTGCAAACTCC. The V and J genes are TRBV13-3 and TRBJ1-2, with D unresolved. The read terminates 4 residues ahead of where the CDR3 ends, so the germline J gene completes it. Per germline, CDR1 NNHDY and CDR2 SYVADS. This CDR3 has 14 residues. Trimming pared 2 bases from V and 0 bases from J, leaving 8 bases between.

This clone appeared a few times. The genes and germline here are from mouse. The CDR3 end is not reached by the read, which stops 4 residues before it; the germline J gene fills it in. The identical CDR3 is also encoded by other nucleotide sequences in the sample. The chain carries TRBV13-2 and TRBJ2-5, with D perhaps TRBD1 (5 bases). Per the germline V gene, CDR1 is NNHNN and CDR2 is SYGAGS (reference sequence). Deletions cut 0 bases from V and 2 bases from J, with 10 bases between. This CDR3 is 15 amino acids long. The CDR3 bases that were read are TGTGCCAGCGGTGATGCAAGGGGTTCCCAAGAC. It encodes CASGDARGSQD. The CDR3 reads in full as CASGDARGSQDTQYF.

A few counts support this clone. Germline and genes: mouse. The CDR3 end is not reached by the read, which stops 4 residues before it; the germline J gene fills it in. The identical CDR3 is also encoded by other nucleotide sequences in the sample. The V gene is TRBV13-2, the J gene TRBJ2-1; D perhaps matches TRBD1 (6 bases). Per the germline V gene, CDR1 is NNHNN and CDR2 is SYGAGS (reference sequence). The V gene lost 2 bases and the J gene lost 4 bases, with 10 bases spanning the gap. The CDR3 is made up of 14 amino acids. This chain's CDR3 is CASGDRDKYAEQFF. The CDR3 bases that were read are TGTGCCAGCGGTGACCGGGACAAATATGCT.

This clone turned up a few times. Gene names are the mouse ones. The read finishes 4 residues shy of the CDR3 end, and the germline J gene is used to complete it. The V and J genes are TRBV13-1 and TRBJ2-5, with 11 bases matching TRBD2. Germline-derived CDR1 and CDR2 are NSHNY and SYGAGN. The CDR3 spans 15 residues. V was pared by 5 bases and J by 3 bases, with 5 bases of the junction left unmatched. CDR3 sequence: CASSPDWGGQDTQYF. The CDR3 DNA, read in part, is TGTGCCAGCAGCCCCGACTGGGGGGGTCAAGAC.

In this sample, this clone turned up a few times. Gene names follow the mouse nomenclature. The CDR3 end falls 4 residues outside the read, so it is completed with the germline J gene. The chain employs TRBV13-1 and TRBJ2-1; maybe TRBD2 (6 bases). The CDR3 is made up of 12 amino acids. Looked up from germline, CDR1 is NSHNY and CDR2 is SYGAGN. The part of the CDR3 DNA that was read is TGTGCCAGCAGTGGCGGGGGGTCT. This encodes CASSGGGS. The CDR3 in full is CASSGGGSEQFF.

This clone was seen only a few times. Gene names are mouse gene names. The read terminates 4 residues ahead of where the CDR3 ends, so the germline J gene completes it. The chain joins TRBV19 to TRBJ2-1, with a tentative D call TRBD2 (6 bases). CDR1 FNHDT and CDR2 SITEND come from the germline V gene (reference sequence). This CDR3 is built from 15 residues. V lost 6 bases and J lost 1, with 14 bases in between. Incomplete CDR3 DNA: TGTGCCAGCACCCACCGTCTGGGGAACTATGCT. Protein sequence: CASTHRLGNYA. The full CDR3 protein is CASTHRLGNYAEQFF.

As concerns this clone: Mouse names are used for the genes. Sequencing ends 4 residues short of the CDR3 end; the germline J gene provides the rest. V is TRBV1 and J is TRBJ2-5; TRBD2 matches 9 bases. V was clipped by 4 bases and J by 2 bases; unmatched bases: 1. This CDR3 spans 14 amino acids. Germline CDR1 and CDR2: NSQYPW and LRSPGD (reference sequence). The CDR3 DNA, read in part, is TGCACCTGCAGTGGCTGGGGGGGCCAAGAC. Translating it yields CTCSGWGGQD. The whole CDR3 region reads CTCSGWGGQDTQYF.

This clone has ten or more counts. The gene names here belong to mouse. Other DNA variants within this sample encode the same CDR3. The CDR3 spells CTCSAGWGGAETLYF. CDR3 bases read: TGCACCTGCAGTGCTGGCTGGGGCGGTGCAGAA. The chain combines TRBV1 with TRBJ2-3, with D perhaps matching TRBD2 (6 bases). Sequencing ends 4 residues short of the CDR3 end; the germline J gene provides the rest. CDR1 and CDR2 from the germline V gene are NSQYPW and LRSPGD (reference sequence). The CDR3 length is 15 residues. V was clipped by 3 bases and J by 1 base, with 11 bases between them.

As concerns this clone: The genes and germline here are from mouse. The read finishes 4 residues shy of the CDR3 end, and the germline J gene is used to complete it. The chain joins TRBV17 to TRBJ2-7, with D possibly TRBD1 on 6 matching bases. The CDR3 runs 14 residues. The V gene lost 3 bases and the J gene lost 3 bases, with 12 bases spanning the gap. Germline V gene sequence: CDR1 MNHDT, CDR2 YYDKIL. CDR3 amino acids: CASSSFGTIYEQYF. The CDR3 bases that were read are TGTGCTAGCAGTAGTTTCGGGACAATCTAT. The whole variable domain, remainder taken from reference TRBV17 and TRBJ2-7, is DTTVKQNPRYKLARVGKPVNLICSQTMNHDTMYWYQKKPNQAPKLLLFYYDKILNREADTFEKFQSSRPNNSFCSLYIGSAGLEYSAMYLCASSSFGTIYEQYFGPGTRLTVL.

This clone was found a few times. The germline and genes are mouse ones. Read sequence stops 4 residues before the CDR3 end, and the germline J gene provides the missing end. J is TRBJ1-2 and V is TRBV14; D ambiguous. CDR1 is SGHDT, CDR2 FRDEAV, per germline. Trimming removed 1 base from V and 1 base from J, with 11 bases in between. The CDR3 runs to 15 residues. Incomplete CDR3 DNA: TGTGCCAGCAGTTTCCCTAACAGTCAAAACTCC. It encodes CASSFPNSQNS. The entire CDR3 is CASSFPNSQNSDYTF.

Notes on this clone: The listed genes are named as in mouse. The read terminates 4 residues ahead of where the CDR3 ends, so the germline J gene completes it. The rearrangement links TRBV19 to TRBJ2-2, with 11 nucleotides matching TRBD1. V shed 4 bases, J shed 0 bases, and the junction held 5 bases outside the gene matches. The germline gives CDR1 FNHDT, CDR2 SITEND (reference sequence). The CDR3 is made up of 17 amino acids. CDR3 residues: CASSPGTGGTNTGQLYF. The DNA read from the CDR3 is TGTGCCAGCAGTCCCGGGACAGGGGGTACAAACACCGGG.

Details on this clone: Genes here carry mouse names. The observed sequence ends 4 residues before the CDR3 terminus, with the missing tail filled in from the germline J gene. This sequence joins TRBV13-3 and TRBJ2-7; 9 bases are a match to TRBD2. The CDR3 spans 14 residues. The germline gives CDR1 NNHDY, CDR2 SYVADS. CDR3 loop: CASSRLGERYEQYF. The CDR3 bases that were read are TGTGCCAGCAGTCGACTGGGGGAGCGTTAT.

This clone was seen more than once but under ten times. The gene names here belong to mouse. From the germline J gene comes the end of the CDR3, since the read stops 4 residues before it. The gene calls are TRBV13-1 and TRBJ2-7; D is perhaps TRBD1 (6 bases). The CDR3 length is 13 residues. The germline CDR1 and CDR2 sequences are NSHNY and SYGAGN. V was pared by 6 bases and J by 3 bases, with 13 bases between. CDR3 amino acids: CASTRDKLYEQYF. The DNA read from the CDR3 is TGTGCCAGCACCCGGGACAAACTCTAT.

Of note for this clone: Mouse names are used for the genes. The covered CDR3 bases are TGTGCCAGCAGTCCCCCGGGACTGGGGAAAGAC. This sequence encodes CASSPPGLGKD. The complete CDR3 sequence is CASSPPGLGKDTQYF. The chain combines TRBV14 with TRBJ2-5; 10 bases map to TRBD2. The DNA ends 4 residues before the CDR3 does, and the rest of the CDR3 is filled in from the germline J gene. The CDR3 sequence is 15 residues long. Germline CDR1 is SGHDT and CDR2 is FRDEAV.

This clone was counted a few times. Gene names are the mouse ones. The CDR3 bases that were read are TGCACCTGCAGTGCAGAGGGACTTACTAGTCAAAAC. The encoded protein is CTCSAEGLTSQN. The entire CDR3 protein reads CTCSAEGLTSQNTLYF. The chain couples TRBV1 to TRBJ2-4, with a possible D match to TRBD2 (6 bases). The read stops 4 residues short of the end of the CDR3; the missing end is completed from the germline J gene. The germline V and J ends were trimmed by 0 bases and 0 bases, with 10 bases remaining between them. The germline V gene has CDR1 NSQYPW and CDR2 LRSPGD (reference sequence). The CDR3 runs to 16 residues.

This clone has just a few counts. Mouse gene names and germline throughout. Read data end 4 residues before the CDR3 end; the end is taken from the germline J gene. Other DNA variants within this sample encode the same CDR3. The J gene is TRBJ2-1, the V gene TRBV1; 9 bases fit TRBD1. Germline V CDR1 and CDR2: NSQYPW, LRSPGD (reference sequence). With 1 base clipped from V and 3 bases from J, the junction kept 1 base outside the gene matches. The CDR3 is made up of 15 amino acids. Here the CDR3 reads CTCSAVQGAYAEQFF. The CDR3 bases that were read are TGCACCTGCAGTGCAGTACAGGGGGCCTATGCT.

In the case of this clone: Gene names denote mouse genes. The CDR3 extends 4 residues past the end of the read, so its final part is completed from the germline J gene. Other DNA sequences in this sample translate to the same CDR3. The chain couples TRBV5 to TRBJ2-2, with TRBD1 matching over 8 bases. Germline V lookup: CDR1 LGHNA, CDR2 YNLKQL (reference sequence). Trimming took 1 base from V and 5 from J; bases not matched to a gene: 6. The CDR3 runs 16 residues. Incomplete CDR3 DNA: TGTGCCAGCAGCCAAGGGCAGGGGGCGAGAACCGGG. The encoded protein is CASSQGQGARTG. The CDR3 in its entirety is CASSQGQGARTGQLYF.

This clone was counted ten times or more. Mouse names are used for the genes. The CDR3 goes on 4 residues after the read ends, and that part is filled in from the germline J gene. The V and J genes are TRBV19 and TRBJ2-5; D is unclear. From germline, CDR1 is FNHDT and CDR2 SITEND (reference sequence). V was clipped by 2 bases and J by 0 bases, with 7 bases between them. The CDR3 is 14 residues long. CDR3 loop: CASSISNNQDTQYF. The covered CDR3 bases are TGTGCCAGCAGTATTTCCAATAACCAAGAC.

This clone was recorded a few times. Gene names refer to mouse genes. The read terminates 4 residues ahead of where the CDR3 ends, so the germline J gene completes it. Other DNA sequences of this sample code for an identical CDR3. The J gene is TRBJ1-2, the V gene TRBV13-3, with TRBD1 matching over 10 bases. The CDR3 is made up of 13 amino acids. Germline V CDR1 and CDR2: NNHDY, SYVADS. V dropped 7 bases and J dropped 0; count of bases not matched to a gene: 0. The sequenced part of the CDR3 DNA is TGTGCCAGCGGACAGGGGGCAAACTCC. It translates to CASGQGANS. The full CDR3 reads CASGQGANSDYTF.